What follows are 6 T cell receptor beta chains derived from one specimen sequenced in a study of T-cell memory formation after mild COVID-19. TCRdb reprocessed the 5' RACE reads with MiXCR, giving one entry per CDR3 protein. In the table there are more than 110,000 distinct CDR3 sequences, 11% to 15% of which are singletons. The sequencing sample was made of PBMCs or a T cell subset sorted from them (not recorded which). The receptor set was obtained from an adult woman who had mild COVID-19 (a few samples of this study predate the infection). Cell type and time point are not known.

The chain is built from TRBV7-6 and TRBJ2-5; no firm D call. This CDR3 is 15 amino acids long. The germline V gene encodes CDR1 SGHVS and CDR2 FNYEAQ. Trimming took off 1 base at V and 3 bases at J, with 12 bases between the two ends. The CDR3 protein is CASSLGAQWKETQYF. In nucleotides, the CDR3 is TGTGCCAGCAGCTTAGGCGCACAGTGGAAAGAGACCCAGTACTTC.

This clonotype came up a few times. This chain joins TRBV6-5 and TRBJ1-3; weak D call: TRBD1 (6 bases). V was cut by 6 bases and J by 3 bases, with 15 bases left in between. The CDR3 covers 15 residues. Germline CDR1 reads MNHEY; CDR2 reads SVGAGI. The DNA of the CDR3 is TGTGCCAGCAGCCGTACAGGGAGCAGTGGAAACACCATATATTTT. Protein: CASSRTGSSGNTIYF.

This clonotype was seen a handful of times. The junction does not match germline at one end; this may be a read error. The V call is TRBV5-6, the J call TRBJ2-2, with D maybe TRBD1 (5 bases). The CDR3 spans 16 residues. Germline assignment: CDR1 SGHDT and CDR2 YYEEEE. The CDR3 reads CASRLERQKDTGELFF. The CDR3 DNA is TGTGCCAGCAGGTTGGAGAGACAGAAAGACACCGGGGAGCTGTTTTTT.

This clonotype showed up just a few times. The chain uses TRBV6-2 or TRBV6-3 and TRBJ2-3, with a tentative D call TRBD1 (6 bases). Trimming took 6 bases from V and 3 from J, leaving 16 bases between them. Germline V gene lookup returns CDR1 MNHEY and CDR2 SVGEGT. The CDR3 length is 15 residues. This chain's CDR3 is CASSEPQGWTDTQYF. CDR3 in DNA: TGTGCCAGCAGCGAACCCCAGGGGTGGACAGATACGCAGTATTTT.

J is TRBJ1-2 and V is TRBV24-1; weak D call: TRBD1 (5 bases). V gave up 4 bases and J gave up 4 bases, with 15 bases separating them. CDR3 length equals 15 residues. Germline V gene data show CDR1 as KGHDR and CDR2 as SFDVKD. This CDR3 is CATSDDSGRIYGYTF. As DNA, the CDR3 is TGTGCCACCAGTGACGACTCGGGACGAATCTATGGCTACACCTTC.

This clonotype has at least ten counts. The V gene is TRBV7-9, the J gene TRBJ2-7, with D hard to call. The V gene lost 5 bases and the J gene lost 2 bases, with 7 bases spanning the gap. Germline V gene lookup returns CDR1 SEHNR and CDR2 FQNEAQ (reference sequence). The CDR3 has 12 residues. As DNA, the CDR3 is TGTGCCAGCAGCCTCCAAGCCTACGAGCAGTACTTC. This sequence encodes CASSLQAYEQYF.